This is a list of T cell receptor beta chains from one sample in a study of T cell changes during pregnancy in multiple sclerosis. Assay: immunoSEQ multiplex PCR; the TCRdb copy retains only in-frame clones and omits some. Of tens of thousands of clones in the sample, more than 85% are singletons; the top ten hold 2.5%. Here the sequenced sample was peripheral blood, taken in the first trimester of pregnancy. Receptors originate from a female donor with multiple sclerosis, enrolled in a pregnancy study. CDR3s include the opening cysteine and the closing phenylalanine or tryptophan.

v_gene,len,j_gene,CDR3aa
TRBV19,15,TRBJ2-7,CASSPSGGTGFEQYF
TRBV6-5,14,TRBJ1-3,CASSDTASGNTIYF
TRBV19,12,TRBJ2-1,CATRDWYNEQFF
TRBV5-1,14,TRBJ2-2,CASSSHQGLGELFF
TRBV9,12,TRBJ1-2,CASSVGTTGYTF
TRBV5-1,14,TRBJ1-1,CASSLRPGGTEAFF
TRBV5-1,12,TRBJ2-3,CASSHERGTQYF
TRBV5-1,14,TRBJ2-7,CASSRDRGMLEQYF
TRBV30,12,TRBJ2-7,CAWSVGLYEQYF
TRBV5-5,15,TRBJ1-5,CASSFEGVGNQPQHF
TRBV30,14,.,CASIPGGGGYEQYF
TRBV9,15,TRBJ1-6,CASSERTDYNSPLHF
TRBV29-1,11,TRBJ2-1,CSVGHGNEQFF
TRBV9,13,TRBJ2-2,CASSVTGVGELFF
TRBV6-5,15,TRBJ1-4,CASSYVTGYNEKLFF
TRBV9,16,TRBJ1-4,CASSEGRAIGNEKLFF
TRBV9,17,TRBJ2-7,CASSVPKPAGRAWEQYF